This T cell receptor (beta chain) was sequenced for a study of radiation and T cells in renal cell carcinoma. Findings of the study overall: Baseline intratumoral clonotype presence is unknown without pretreatment biopsies.

Time point noted: blood 2 weeks post-SBRT. Treatment given: 15 Gy SBRT to primary tumor, nephrectomy 4 weeks later. Blood was sampled at baseline, 2 weeks and 4 weeks after SBRT. The CDR3 covers 14 residues. V lost 6 bases, J lost 5 bases, and 9 bases stayed unmatched. Germline values: CDR1 LNHDA, CDR2 SQIVND (reference sequence). The data were produced by immunoSEQ multiplex PCR, yet TCRdb's version contains in-frame clones alone and is incomplete. The table lists some 76,000 clones, around 80% of them singletons. As for this clone: The antigen remains undetermined.

V and J are TRBV19 and TRBJ2-7; TRBD1 agrees at 8 bases. This receptor was identified in a man in his fifties or sixties with renal cell carcinoma. Sample: blood, taken from a patient whose treatment included radiotherapy and nephrectomy. CDR3 loop: CASSNGQGSHEQYF. In DNA, the CDR3 is TGTGCCAGTAGCAATGGACAGGGTAGCCACGAGCAGTACTTC.